These 15 T cell receptor beta chains were all obtained from the same sample, sequenced in a study of shared clonotypes between healthy human individuals. Cells designated naive CD8 were CD45RO-negative and were positively selected for CCR7, with terminally differentiated effector memory CD45RA+ cells excluded. The table came from immunoSEQ multiplex PCR; TCRdb's copy has only in-frame clones and leaves some out. The sample has 800,000 or so clones; just over 95% are singletons. The sequenced sample was naive CD8+ T cells sorted from blood. The receptors shown here come from a young man in good health.

This chain connects TRBV28 to TRBJ1-5, with D possibly matching TRBD1 (6 bases). Per germline, CDR1 MDHEN and CDR2 SYDVKM. The CDR3 is 14 amino acids. Trimming left V 3 bases short and J 7 bases short, with 13 bases between. CDR3 DNA: TGTGCCAGCAGTTTTGGGGGGCGAAGACAGCCCCAGCATTTT. Its protein product is CASSFGGRRQPQHF. The full variable domain, its missing parts supplied by reference TRBV28 and TRBJ1-5, is DVKVTQSSRYLVKRTGEKVFLECVQDMDHENMFWYRQDPGLGLRLIYFSYDVKMKEKGDIPEGYSVSREKKERFSLILESASTNQTSMYLCASSFGGRRQPQHFGDGTRLSIL.

The chain uses TRBV7-6 and TRBJ2-2; TRBD1 is a possible D gene (5 bases). The germline V gene has CDR1 SGHVS and CDR2 FNYEAQ. Between the trimmed V and J ends, which lost 1 base and 5 bases, there was a span of 14 bases. The CDR3 contains 16 residues. This CDR3 reads CASSLVKGVGTGELFF. CDR3 sequence (DNA): TGTGCCAGCAGCTTAGTCAAAGGGGTGGGGACCGGGGAGCTGTTTTTT.

The chain uses TRBV5-3 and TRBJ2-7; D may be TRBD2 (5 bases). TRBV5-3 falls under the ORF class, with uncertain function. The CDR3 sequence is 16 residues long. V shed 2 bases and J shed 2 bases, with 17 bases lying between them. CDR3 amino acids: CARSFEGRERTYEQYF. CDR3 bases: TGTGCCAGAAGCTTTGAGGGAAGGGAGCGCACCTACGAGCAGTACTTC.

The chain combines TRBV15 with TRBJ2-1, with 7 bases matching TRBD1. V trimming: 5 bases; J trimming: 6 bases; junction bases outside the gene matches: 7. The CDR3 has 14 residues. Germline V gene sequence: CDR1 LNHNV, CDR2 YYDKDF (reference sequence). The CDR3 bases are TGTGCCACCAGCGAGGGGGCGTTTGTCAATGAGCAGTTCTTC. Encoded protein: CATSEGAFVNEQFF.

The CDR3 loop is CASSRVGEEKLFF. Here the CDR3 DNA reads TGTGCCAGCAGCAGGGTTGGAGAAGAAAAACTGTTTTTT. The chain recombines TRBV27 with TRBJ1-4; a possible D gene is TRBD1 (5 bases). This CDR3 comprises 13 residues. CDR1 MNHEY and CDR2 SMNVEV come from the germline V gene (reference sequence). The V and J ends lost 6 bases and 8 bases respectively, with 13 bases between them. Full variable domain (remainder filled in from reference TRBV27 and TRBJ1-4): EAQVTQNPRYLITVTGKKLTVTCSQNMNHEYMSWYRQDPGLGLRQIYYSMNVEVTDKGDVPEGYKVSRKEKRNFPLILESPSPNQTSLYFCASSRVGEEKLFFGSGTQLSVL.

The CDR3 DNA reads TGTGCCAGCAGCTCTAGCGGGAGTGTGCGCACAGATACGCAGTATTTT. Translation: CASSSSGSVRTDTQYF. V gene TRBV7-9 combines with J gene TRBJ2-3, with 10 bases that match TRBD2. Germline V gives CDR1 SEHNR, CDR2 FQNEAQ (reference sequence). The V segment lost 4 bases and the J segment 1 base; nucleotides outside the gene matches: 5. The CDR3 is 16 residues long.

The CDR3 nucleotides are TGCGCCAGCAGCGGTGGGCAGGCCGTCGGGAATGAGCAGTTCTTC. Protein sequence: CASSGGQAVGNEQFF. The chain uses TRBV5-1 and TRBJ2-1; no firm D call. V was trimmed by 4 bases and J by 7 bases, leaving 18 bases between them. Germline assignment: CDR1 SGHRS and CDR2 YFSETQ. The CDR3 runs to 15 residues.

V and J are TRBV7-9 and TRBJ2-7, with D uncertain. The V gene lost 11 bases and the J gene lost 2 bases, with 16 bases spanning the gap. The CDR3 contains 13 residues. Germline CDR1 SEHNR, CDR2 FQNEAQ (reference sequence). CDR3 DNA: TGTGCCGTTCTGGTACCGACCACCTACGAGCAGTACTTC. This gives the protein CAVLVPTTYEQYF.

The J gene is TRBJ2-3, the V gene TRBV7-6; D is ambiguous. CDR1 SGHVS and CDR2 FNYEAQ come from the germline V gene. This CDR3 has 16 amino acids. Trimming took 2 bases from V and 1 from J, leaving 13 bases between them. The CDR3 reads CASSLPRPMGTDTQYF. The CDR3 DNA reads TGTGCCAGCAGCTTACCCCGTCCCATGGGCACAGATACGCAGTATTTT.

Worth noting for this clone: The junction does not match germline at one end; this may be a read error. V and J are TRBV29-1 and TRBJ2-5; D assignment may be TRBD1 or TRBD2 (5 bases each). The CDR3 has 8 amino acids. Per germline, CDR1 SQVTM and CDR2 ANQGSEA. For the CDR3, the DNA is TGCAGTGGGGGAGTAGGGGACTTC. The encoded protein is CSGGVGDF.

CDR3 sequence (DNA): TGCGCCAGCAGCTTGGGAGGGACTACGTCCGGCGAGCAGTACTTC. Translating gives CASSLGGTTSGEQYF. This chain links TRBV5-1 with TRBJ2-7; the match to TRBD2 covers 7 bases. The CDR3 runs to 15 residues. With V trimmed by 0 bases and J by 6 bases, 9 bases remained unmatched. In germline, CDR1 is SGHRS, CDR2 YFSETQ.

The rearrangement joins TRBV6-5 to TRBJ2-1; 11 positions match TRBD2. The germline CDR1 and CDR2 sequences are MNHEY and SVGAGI. This CDR3 is built from 15 residues. The junction had 5 bases not matched to a gene; V was cut back by 6 bases and J by 4 bases. CDR3 nucleotides: TGTGCCAGCAGCGGTATAGCGGGAGGGTACAATGAGCAGTTCTTC. Residues: CASSGIAGGYNEQFF.

The rearrangement uses TRBV13 and TRBJ1-2, with D unclear. V was clipped by 4 bases and J by 9 bases, with 12 bases between them. This CDR3 is 12 amino acids long. Germline V gives CDR1 PRHDT, CDR2 FYEKMQ (reference sequence). The CDR3 spells CASSWGGMSYTF. As DNA, the CDR3 is TGTGCCAGCAGCTGGGGAGGGATGAGCTACACCTTC.

The rearrangement uses TRBV13 and TRBJ1-1; tentative D call: TRBD1 (5 bases). Trimming shortened V by 3 bases and J by 4 bases, and 12 bases separated the two germline ends. Germline lookup yields CDR1 PRHDT and CDR2 FYEKMQ (reference sequence). CDR3 size: 14 residues. The CDR3 loop reads CASSLVGQGTEAFF. The CDR3 DNA follows: TGTGCCAGCAGCTTGGTAGGCCAGGGCACTGAAGCTTTCTTT.

The rearrangement uses TRBV5-4 and TRBJ2-7, with D possibly matching TRBD1 (6 bases). Per the germline V gene, CDR1 is SGHNT and CDR2 is YYREEE (reference sequence). CDR3 length: 15 residues. V shed 4 bases and J shed 2 bases, with 16 bases lying between them. CDR3 sequence reads: CASSDTGHPAYEQYF. The CDR3 DNA is TGTGCCAGCAGCGATACGGGACATCCGGCCTACGAGCAGTACTTC.